The table lists the clone carrying this T cell receptor (beta chain) with many counts. TCRdb reprocessed the reads via MiXCR and lists one record per CDR3 protein. The profile covers around 230,000 distinct CDR3 sequences, with around 6.2% appearing a single time and 5.5% to 8% taken by the ten largest. This entry is derived from a study of T cell repertoires in cytomegalovirus infection. Study-level background: Indicated by public TCR beta signatures were CMV infection and matching HLA type.

The sequence was collected from a human donor in good health (CMV status not recorded). Some clones in this sample may be carry-over from other donors' samples. Sequencing input: PBMCs.

The CDR3, as DNA: TGCGCCAGCAGCCAAGATCGGCAATTTCAGCCCCAGCATTTT. The encoded protein is CASSQDRQFQPQHF. The V gene is TRBV4-1, the J gene TRBJ1-5; D gene ambiguous. The CDR3 is 14 amino acids. V lost 0 bases to trimming and J lost 6 bases, with 9 bases between them. Germline CDR1 and CDR2: MGHRA and YSYEKL.